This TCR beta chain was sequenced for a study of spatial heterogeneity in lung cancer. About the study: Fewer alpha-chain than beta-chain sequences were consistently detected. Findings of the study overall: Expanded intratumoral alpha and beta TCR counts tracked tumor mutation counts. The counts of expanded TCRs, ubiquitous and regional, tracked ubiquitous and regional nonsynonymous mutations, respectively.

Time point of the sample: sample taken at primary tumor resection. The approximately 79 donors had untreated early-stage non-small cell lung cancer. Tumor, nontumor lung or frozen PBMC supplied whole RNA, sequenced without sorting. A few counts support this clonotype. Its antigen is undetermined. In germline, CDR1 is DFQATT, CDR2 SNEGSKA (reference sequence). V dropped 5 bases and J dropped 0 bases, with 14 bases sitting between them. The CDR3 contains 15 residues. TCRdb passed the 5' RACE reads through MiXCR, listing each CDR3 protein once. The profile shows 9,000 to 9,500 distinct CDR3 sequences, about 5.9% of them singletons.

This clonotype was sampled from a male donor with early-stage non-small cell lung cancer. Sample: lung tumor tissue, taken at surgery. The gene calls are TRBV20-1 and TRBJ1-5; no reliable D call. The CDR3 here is CSASGPVYSNQPQHF. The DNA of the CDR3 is TGCAGTGCTTCCGGACCGGTTTATAGCAATCAGCCCCAGCATTTT.